The 11 T cell receptor beta chains below were found in one sample sequenced in a study of cytomegalovirus exposure and HLA in healthy donors. The study ran its PCR with 60 Vbeta and 13 Jbeta primers. Sequenced by immunoSEQ multiplex PCR; TCRdb stores in-frame clones only, minus some. Among roughly 100,000 clones listed, approximately 82% were seen once. The specimen was PBMCs. The source of these receptors is a man aged 40-49 years in good health and CMV-seropositive.

The rearrangement joins TRBV30 to TRBJ2-7, with 10 bases matching TRBD2. The CDR3 contains 17 residues. CDR1 and CDR2 from the germline V gene are GTSNPN and SVGIG (reference sequence). Trimming at V came to 0 bases and at J to 2 bases, leaving 10 bases not matched to a gene. The CDR3 region has the DNA TGTGCCTGGAGTGTGCCACTAGCGGGGCCTAATCCCTACGAGCAGTACTTC. This gives the protein CAWSVPLAGPNPYEQYF.

V usage is TRBV7-3 and J usage is TRBJ2-1, with 10 bases aligning to TRBD2. V was clipped by 1 base and J by 7 bases; unmatched bases: 7. Germline V gene data show CDR1 as SGHTA and CDR2 as FQGTGA. This CDR3 comprises 16 residues. CDR3 loop: CASSLMGLAGVNEQFF. The CDR3 coding sequence is TGTGCCAGCAGCTTAATGGGGCTAGCGGGAGTTAATGAGCAGTTCTTC.

DNA of the CDR3: TGTGCCAGCAGTGCGACAGGTTTTGCAGATACGCAGTATTTT. Translation: CASSATGFADTQYF. V and J are TRBV25-1 and TRBJ2-3; D might be TRBD1 (6 bases). In germline, CDR1 is MGHDK, CDR2 SYGVNS. CDR3 length: 14 residues. Trimming left V 4 bases short and J 4 bases short, with 12 bases between. The variable domain in full, completed from reference TRBV25-1 and TRBJ2-3, reads EADIYQTPRYLVIGTGKKITLECSQTMGHDKMYWYQQDPGMELHLIHYSYGVNSTEKGDLSSESTVSRIRTEHFPLTLESARPSHTSQYLCASSATGFADTQYFGPGTRLTVL.

This clone showed up just once. The chain combines TRBV30 with TRBJ1-4; TRBD1 might be the D (6 bases). The germline CDR1 and CDR2 sequences are GTSNPN and SVGIG (reference sequence). V shed 5 bases and J shed 5 bases, with 15 bases lying between them. The CDR3 extends over 14 amino acids. This CDR3 is CAWAGGAGNEKLFF. CDR3 nucleotide sequence: TGTGCCTGGGCGGGGGGGGCAGGCAATGAAAAACTGTTTTTT.

The gene calls are TRBV19 and TRBJ1-4, with D uncertain. The CDR3 is 14 residues long. The germline CDR1 and CDR2 sequences are LNHDA and SQIVND (reference sequence). V gave up 4 bases and J gave up 0 bases, with 6 bases separating them. The CDR3, as DNA: TGTGCCAGTAGTAACAGAGCAACTAATGAAAAACTGTTTTTT. It yields the protein CASSNRATNEKLFF.

The chain combines TRBV7-2 with TRBJ1-5; no clear D. From germline, CDR1 is SGHTA and CDR2 FQGNSA. The CDR3 is 15 residues long. The V end was cut by 1 base, the J end by 2 bases, with 9 bases between. CDR3 protein: CASSLVGLGNQPQHF. As DNA, the CDR3 is TGTGCCAGCAGCTTAGTGGGCCTGGGCAATCAGCCCCAGCATTTT. Together with reference TRBV7-2 and TRBJ1-5, the CDR3 gives the full variable domain: GAGVSQSPSNKVTEKGKDVELRCDPISGHTALYWYRQSLGQGLEFLIYFQGNSAPDKSGLPSDRFSAERTGGSVSTLTIQRTQQEDSAVYLCASSLVGLGNQPQHFGDGTRLSIL.

The sample holds one count of this clone. This chain links TRBV9 with TRBJ2-1; 9 nucleotides align to TRBD2. This CDR3 region has 16 residues. Germline CDR1 SGDLS, CDR2 YYNGEE. Germline trimming cut 0 bases from V and 8 bases from J; bases unmatched to any gene: 9. In DNA form, the CDR3 reads TGTGCCAGCAGCGTAGACGGACTAGCGCTTCCGGATGAGCAGTTCTTC. Residues: CASSVDGLALPDEQFF.

The chain joins TRBV7-2 to TRBJ1-5; the D is unclear. The CDR3 is 14 residues long. V was trimmed by 3 bases and J by 6 bases, leaving 12 bases between them. CDR1 SGHTA and CDR2 FQGNSA come from the germline V gene. The DNA for the CDR3 is TGTGCCAGCAGCTTGACTTCGGTTGGTCAGCCCCAGCATTTT. Translated, it gives CASSLTSVGQPQHF.

V is TRBV6-5 and J is TRBJ2-7; D remains unclear. The length of the CDR3 is 13 residues. V lost 5 bases and J lost 3, with 11 bases in between. From germline, CDR1 is MNHEY and CDR2 SVGAGI. In DNA, the CDR3 is TGTGCCAGCAGTCTCTCACCTATCTACGAGCAGTACTTC. It yields the protein CASSLSPIYEQYF.

This clone has just a few counts. The genes are TRBV29-1 and TRBJ2-1; perhaps TRBD2 as D (6 bases). CDR1 and CDR2 from the germline V gene are SQVTM and ANQGSEA. Trimming took 6 bases from V and 0 from J, leaving 9 bases between them. CDR3 size: 13 residues. In DNA, the CDR3 is TGCAGCGTAGGGAGGCCCTCCTACAATGAGCAGTTCTTC. Residues: CSVGRPSYNEQFF.

This chain links TRBV18 with TRBJ2-7, with D possibly TRBD2 on 5 matching bases. The ends were cut back, 3 bases at V and 0 bases at J, with 6 bases in the middle. The germline gives CDR1 KGHSH, CDR2 LQKENI. The CDR3 runs 13 residues. The CDR3 DNA follows: TGTGCCAGCTCACCCACTAGCTCCTACGAGCAGTACTTC. It translates to CASSPTSSYEQYF.